Described below is a single T cell receptor beta chain sequence and its context. TCRdb's table, derived via immunoSEQ multiplex PCR, lists solely in-frame clones and lacks some. The sample has about 220,000 clones, about 95% seen once. This sample is drawn from a study of control samples from healthy donors and cancer patients. V gave up 3 bases and J gave up 3 bases, with 9 bases separating them. From germline, CDR1 is LGHDT and CDR2 YNNKEL (reference sequence). The CDR3 loop spans 14 amino acids. The sequenced material came from blood. This rearrangement joins TRBV3-1 (or the pseudogene TRBV3-2) to TRBJ1-3; D is perhaps TRBD1 (5 bases). The receptor comes from a man aged 50-59 years in good health. For the CDR3, the DNA is TGTGCCAGCAGCCAGGGGGTAGGTGGAAACACCATATATTTT. This gives the protein CASSQGVGGNTIYF.